This T cell receptor beta chain was found in a study of human T cells and chemical hapten exposure (dated by TCRdb to the early 2020s). Turning to the overall study: For sensitization, 2% DPC in acetone was applied to an approximately 2 cm by approximately 2 cm area of upper inner arm skin. Throughout the study period of 20 to 30 weeks, patients also received therapeutic DPC doses to the scalp every week. In alopecia patients, the study followed how the peripheral blood TCR repertoire changed in vivo over primary and secondary sensitization to diphenylcyclopropenone (DPC), a hapten. The patient cohort, mostly female, included alopecia areata with under or over 50% scalp involvement, alopecia totalis and alopecia universalis. Patch testing was performed on the upper back with Finn chambers containing 0.01% DPC, and the patch tests were scored after 6 days according to International Contact Dermatitis Research Group standards. Blood for TCR sequencing was provided by twenty-nine alopecia patients at one to four time points (pre-sensitization, 2, 6 and 24 weeks). Blood samples were taken from patients before sensitization (week 0) and then at 2, 6 and about 24 weeks after DPC sensitization. Libraries were pooled for sequencing, and variation in per-sample TCR yields was attributed mainly to small differences in library volumes within the pool. Overall results and qualifications from the work: Patch test score correlated positively with the number of PT1 expanded TCRs, reaching significance at thresholds 8, 16 and 32 but not at 4. Compared with pre-sensitization or healthy control sets, expanded TCRs formed significantly more large CDR3 similarity clusters, which is consistent with antigen-driven responses. DPC sensitization did not change the number of TCRs with a frequency above 1 in 1000, and there was no evidence of changes in global repertoire structure. Because every patient had alopecia, a presumed autoimmune disease, the patients' immune response might differ from that of healthy individuals. Repeated subsampling changed both the strength of the expansion versus patch-test correlation and the threshold at which the correlation became significant.

Library preparation employed RACE. The reads were generated on a NextSeq 500. During library preparation, unique molecular identifiers were attached to individual cDNA molecules so that TCRs could be counted in a quantitative, reproducible way. From each blood RNA sample, both TCR alpha and TCR beta chains were sequenced. In the original analysis: A median of roughly 98,000 TCRs per sample was observed, with a range of roughly 20,000 to 750,000. V, J and CDR3 annotation of the TCR reads was performed with the Decombinator software suite. For PS versus PT1 abundance plots, all samples were subsampled to the same number of TCRs (28,000). TCRs were defined as expanded if absent before sensitization and observed at least eight times at the 2-week time point. Through fastp at Q25 and MiXCR, TCRdb rebuilt clones from the public reads, retaining in-frame beta chains. Rows are unified per CDR3 protein, each entry keeping the most common DNA and genes. TCRdb, rather than the study authors, made the V and J calls. Within this sample are a few hundred thousand distinct CDR3 sequences, with about 6% of them counted one time only. The ten most abundant clones make up 5% to 6% of the sample.

The germline V gene supplies CDR1 SQVTM and CDR2 ANQGSEA. Its CDR3 holds 10 amino acids, cysteine through phenylalanine. The only DNA kept is the CDR3, 30 bases in frame from the first base. Of note for this clonotype: The antigen it recognizes is unknown. No clone much larger than this one lies a single base away; base qualities are absent.

The time point label, as the study defines it: patch test 2, 6 weeks after DPC sensitization. What the treatment or condition label conveys for this sample: therapeutic diphenylcyclopropenone sensitization with weekly scalp DPC. At every patch-test visit, the blood draw took place before the patch test was put on. Patients were considered eligible if aged 18 to 70, diagnosed with alopecia and deemed suitable for DPC therapy, and patients were excluded if pregnant. Total RNA was extracted from unfractionated whole blood that had been collected in Tempus Blood RNA tubes. The origin of this receptor is a young woman with alopecia areata. Some clones in this sample may be carry-over from other donors' samples. The chain is made from TRBV29-1 and TRBJ1-1; matching of 6 bases hints at TRBD1 as the D gene. The sample here was whole blood, taken in connection with sensitization to the hapten diphenylcyclopropenone (DPC). CDR3 loop: CSVDRGKAFF. The DNA reads TGCAGTGTGGACAGAGGTAAAGCTTTCTTT.